Presented here are 27 T cell receptor beta chains from one specimen sequenced in a study of long-term antiretroviral therapy in people with HIV (dated by TCRdb to between 2021 and 2023). The immunoSEQ hsTCRB v3.0 assay was used at survey level resolution for TRB variable region sequencing. TCRdb provides this immuneACCESS table in a form limited to in-frame rearrangements. Some clones are lacking; in checked studies, under half of them reflect an unresolved V gene, and why the rest are absent is not known. This sample lists about 18,000 clones; roughly nine tenths were detected once. Together, the top ten hold about 9.6% of the sample. The starting material was unsorted PBMCs, obtained 3 years after starting antiretroviral therapy. These receptors came from a man over 45 with HIV.

The rearrangement joins TRBV25-1 to TRBJ2-3, with D maybe TRBD2 (7 bases). This CDR3 contains 14 residues. Between the trimmed V and J ends, which lost 8 bases and 5 bases, there was a span of 17 bases. Germline CDR1 is MGHDK and CDR2 is SYGVNS. The CDR3 region is CASARRGPRDTQYF. The CDR3, as DNA: TGTGCCAGCGCCAGGCGGGGGCCGAGAGATACGCAGTATTTT.

The chain recombines TRBV7-8 with TRBJ1-1; TRBD1 is a possible D gene (5 bases). The germline V and J ends were trimmed by 7 bases and 6 bases, with 15 bases remaining between them. The CDR3 consists of 13 residues. Germline-derived CDR1 and CDR2 are SGHVS and FQNEAQ. The DNA of the CDR3 is TGTGCCAGCACCCCGGGGGAGGGCGCTGAAGCTTTCTTT. It specifies CASTPGEGAEAFF.

The rearrangement links TRBV7-7 to TRBJ2-7; D is uncertain. Germline V CDR1 and CDR2: SSHAT, FNYEAQ (reference sequence). The CDR3 length is 13 residues. V lost 1 base, J lost 3 bases, and 7 bases lay in between. The CDR3 bases are TGTGCCAGCAGCTTAGGTGGGGACTACGAGCAGTACTTC. It translates to CASSLGGDYEQYF.

The J gene is TRBJ2-2, the V gene TRBV6-4; D is ambiguous. The germline CDR1 and CDR2 sequences are MRHNA and SNTAGT. The V end lost 6 bases, the J end lost 4 bases, and 9 bases lay between the germline ends. CDR3 size: 13 residues. The CDR3 protein is CASRPTATGELFF. CDR3 sequence (DNA): TGTGCCAGCAGGCCGACGGCCACCGGGGAGCTGTTTTTT.

V gene TRBV5-1 combines with J gene TRBJ2-2, with D uncertain. In germline, CDR1 is SGHRS, CDR2 YFSETQ. This CDR3 spans 13 amino acids. Trimming left V 0 bases short and J 8 bases short, with 8 bases between. CDR3: CASSLDYSGELFF. Here the CDR3 DNA reads TGCGCCAGCAGCTTGGACTACTCTGGGGAGCTGTTTTTT.

This chain joins TRBV30 and TRBJ2-7; TRBD1 aligns across 7 bases. Trimming cost V 1 base and J 3 bases; bases outside gene matches: 0. This CDR3 has 12 amino acids. The germline CDR1 and CDR2 sequences are GTSNPN and SVGIG (reference sequence). This CDR3 is CAWSGQGYEQYF. CDR3 nucleotides: TGTGCCTGGAGTGGACAGGGCTACGAGCAGTACTTC.

The rearrangement joins TRBV5-6 to TRBJ1-1; the match to TRBD1 covers 7 bases. Per the germline V gene, CDR1 is SGHDT and CDR2 is YYEEEE. The junction had 6 bases not matched to a gene; V was cut back by 6 bases and J by 1 base. The CDR3 is made up of 14 amino acids. Here the CDR3 reads CASIQTGQNTEAFF. The CDR3 DNA reads TGTGCCAGCATCCAGACAGGGCAGAACACTGAAGCTTTCTTT.

This clone was detected once. The chain links TRBV19 to TRBJ1-1; D gene uncertain. Deletions cut 5 bases from V and 1 base from J, with 8 bases between. The CDR3 sequence is 13 residues long. CDR1 and CDR2 (germline): LNHDA, SQIVND (reference sequence). This chain's CDR3 is CASSPGRNTEAFF. The CDR3, as DNA: TGTGCCAGTAGTCCTGGACGGAACACTGAAGCTTTCTTT.

The V call is TRBV7-8, the J call TRBJ2-7; 11 nucleotides align to TRBD2. V dropped 2 bases and J dropped 3; count of bases not matched to a gene: 0. Germline V gene sequence: CDR1 SGHVS, CDR2 FQNEAQ. The CDR3 spans 14 residues. The CDR3 DNA is TGTGCCAGCAGCTTACTAGCGGGGGGCTACGAGCAGTACTTC. This encodes CASSLLAGGYEQYF. Filled out from reference TRBV7-8 and TRBJ2-7, the complete variable domain reads GAGVSQSPRYKVAKRGQDVALRCDPISGHVSLFWYQQALGQGPEFLTYFQNEAQLDKSGLPSDRFFAERPEGSVSTLKIQRTQQEDSAVYLCASSLLAGGYEQYFGPGTRLTVT.

The J gene is TRBJ2-7, the V gene TRBV6-5; D is possibly TRBD1 or TRBD2 (6 bases each). CDR1 and CDR2 (germline): MNHEY, SVGAGI. The V end lost 4 bases, the J end lost 3 bases, and 13 bases lay between the germline ends. The CDR3 sequence is 14 residues long. The CDR3 sequence: CASSSSGGRYEQYF. In nucleotides, the CDR3 is TGTGCCAGCAGTTCCTCTGGGGGGCGCTACGAGCAGTACTTC.

The chain carries TRBV6-5 and TRBJ1-1, with D tentatively TRBD1 (5 bases). The CDR3 consists of 13 residues. The V end lost 2 bases, the J end lost 1 base, and 5 bases lay between the germline ends. Germline V gives CDR1 MNHEY, CDR2 SVGAGI. The CDR3 nucleotides are TGTGCCAGCAGTTACGGACAGAACACTGAAGCTTTCTTT. Its protein product is CASSYGQNTEAFF.

This clone was picked up one time. This chain connects TRBV7-2 to TRBJ2-7; D uncertain. Trimming pared 6 bases from V and 0 bases from J, leaving 6 bases between. The CDR3 has 12 residues. CDR1 and CDR2 (germline): SGHTA, FQGNSA. The CDR3 region has the DNA TGTGCCAGCAGTCGAAGCTCCTACGAGCAGTACTTC. It specifies CASSRSSYEQYF.

The chain recombines TRBV28 with TRBJ1-1; 7 bases are a match to TRBD1. Looked up from germline, CDR1 is MDHEN and CDR2 is SYDVKM. J gave up 1 base and V 6 bases, and 8 bases lay outside the gene matches. The CDR3 is made up of 15 amino acids. CDR3 sequence: CASRQTQGRNTEAFF. The CDR3 DNA reads TGTGCCAGCAGGCAAACACAGGGGAGGAACACTGAAGCTTTCTTT. The variable domain in full, with the rest retrieved from reference TRBV28 and TRBJ1-1, is DVKVTQSSRYLVKRTGEKVFLECVQDMDHENMFWYRQDPGLGLRLIYFSYDVKMKEKGDIPEGYSVSREKKERFSLILESASTNQTSMYLCASRQTQGRNTEAFFGQGTRLTVV.

The chain uses TRBV4-3 and TRBJ2-7; D not certain. Per germline, CDR1 LGHNA and CDR2 YSLEER. Deletions cut 1 base from V and 6 bases from J, with 19 bases between. There are 16 residues in the CDR3. CDR3 protein: CASSQGQTATSLEQYF. CDR3 coding DNA: TGCGCCAGCAGCCAAGGGCAGACGGCGACCTCCCTCGAGCAGTACTTC.

The V and J genes are TRBV15 and TRBJ1-2; tentatively, D is TRBD1 (6 bases). With 0 bases removed from V and 3 bases from J, the gap between germline ends came to 14 bases. CDR1 is LNHNV and CDR2 is YYDKDF in the germline V gene (reference sequence). CDR3 size: 16 residues. In DNA form, the CDR3 reads TGTGCCACCAGCAGAGATCACGCGGGGGCGGACTATGGCTACACCTTC. The encoded protein is CATSRDHAGADYGYTF.

This clone has only one observation. The V call is TRBV15, the J call TRBJ2-1; D call uncertain. Trimming cost V 0 bases and J 6 bases, with 12 bases left between them. The CDR3 is made up of 15 amino acids. Germline CDR1 and CDR2: LNHNV and YYDKDF (reference sequence). For the CDR3, the DNA is TGTGCCACCAGCAGAGATTTCGTACAGAGCAATGAGCAGTTCTTC. Translated: CATSRDFVQSNEQFF.

This sequence joins TRBV6-1 and TRBJ1-5, with D unresolved. Trimming removed 7 bases from V and 0 bases from J, with 7 bases in between. The CDR3 sequence is 13 residues long. Germline V gives CDR1 MNHNS, CDR2 SASEGT. CDR3: CASMFDSNQPQHF. CDR3 in DNA: TGTGCCAGCATGTTCGATAGCAATCAGCCCCAGCATTTT.

This clone occurred once. The rearrangement joins TRBV19 to TRBJ1-3; 9 bases match TRBD1. CDR3 length: 15 amino acids. Germline-derived CDR1 and CDR2 are LNHDA and SQIVND (reference sequence). The ends lost 3 bases at V and 1 base at J; junction bases unmatched: 1. CDR3 in amino acids: CASSIGTGSGNTIYF. The CDR3 DNA is TGTGCCAGTAGTATCGGGACAGGGTCTGGAAACACCATATATTTT.

The chain employs TRBV10-3 and TRBJ2-3, with 7 bases fitting TRBD1. Per the germline V gene, CDR1 is ENHRY and CDR2 is SYGVKD. The ends lost 8 bases at V and 6 bases at J; junction bases unmatched: 5. This CDR3 region has 12 residues. CDR3 sequence: CAIGEGADTQYF. The CDR3 DNA reads TGTGCCATCGGCGAGGGGGCGGATACGCAGTATTTT.

This clone was counted a single time. The V gene is TRBV6-5, the J gene TRBJ1-1, with 7 positions matching TRBD1. Per germline, CDR1 MNHEY and CDR2 SVGAGI. V lost 7 bases, J lost 3 bases, and 5 bases stayed unmatched. The CDR3 runs 13 residues. Here the CDR3 reads CASIPTGYTEAFF. The DNA of the CDR3 is TGTGCCAGCATTCCGACAGGGTACACTGAAGCTTTCTTT.

The J gene is TRBJ2-7, the V gene TRBV7-2; possible D gene TRBD1, 6 bases. The CDR3 is 14 residues long. V was shortened by 4 bases and J by 3 bases, with 13 bases between the two germline ends. Per the germline V gene, CDR1 is SGHTA and CDR2 is FQGNSA. Written as DNA, the CDR3 is TGTGCCAGCAGCTCAAACAGGGAGAGCTACGAGCAGTACTTC. Translation gives CASSSNRESYEQYF.

This chain connects TRBV7-2 to TRBJ2-3; TRBD2 aligns across 8 bases. The CDR3 contains 13 residues. V lost 8 bases to trimming and J lost 4 bases; unmatched junction nucleotides: 5. From germline, CDR1 is SGHTA and CDR2 FQGNSA. The CDR3 DNA reads as TGTGCCAGCGTTCGGGGGGGTGCAGATACGCAGTATTTT. Protein sequence: CASVRGGADTQYF.

Only one count was recorded for this clone. V and J are TRBV6-1 and TRBJ2-2; 10 bases align to TRBD2. The germline CDR1 and CDR2 sequences are MNHNS and SASEGT. The trim removed 4 bases at V and 8 bases at J, leaving 4 bases unmatched. There are 14 residues in the CDR3. The CDR3 reads CASSGLAGAGELFF. The CDR3 DNA sequence: TGTGCCAGCAGTGGGCTAGCGGGGGCTGGGGAGCTGTTTTTT.

This chain joins TRBV10-3 and TRBJ2-2; 10 bases fit TRBD1. The V gene's germline CDR1 is ENHRY and CDR2 SYGVKD. V gave up 8 bases and J gave up 2 bases; unmatched junction bases: 14. CDR3 length: 18 residues. The CDR3: CAIPRGTGVLGNTGELFF. Written as DNA, the CDR3 is TGTGCCATCCCCCGCGGGACAGGGGTCTTAGGAAACACCGGGGAGCTGTTTTTT.

This clone was found a few times. This rearrangement joins TRBV2 to TRBJ1-5; D is ambiguous. The CDR3 has 12 residues. Trimming pared 5 bases from V and 7 bases from J, leaving 9 bases between. Germline CDR1 is SNHLY and CDR2 is FYNNEI. In DNA form, the CDR3 reads TGTGCCAGCAGTCCACCACAACAGCCCCAGCATTTT. Residues: CASSPPQQPQHF.

By share, this clone counts as large. Other nucleotide sequences in the sample specify the same CDR3. This rearrangement joins TRBV27 to TRBJ1-2, with a possible D match to TRBD1 (6 bases). V was shortened by 0 bases and J by 4 bases, with 12 bases between the two germline ends. CDR1 and CDR2 (germline): MNHEY, SMNVEV (reference sequence). The CDR3 loop spans 15 amino acids. CDR3 in DNA: TGTGCCAGCAGTTTATCAGCCGGGACACTCTATGGCTACACCTTC. Protein sequence: CASSLSAGTLYGYTF.

V usage is TRBV7-2 and J usage is TRBJ2-7; 14 nucleotides align to TRBD2. Per the germline V gene, CDR1 is SGHTA and CDR2 is FQGNSA. The CDR3 consists of 17 residues. The junction had 13 bases not matched to a gene; V was cut back by 5 bases and J by 7 bases. The chain's CDR3 is CASSPGTSGGHLWEQYF. CDR3 sequence (DNA): TGTGCCAGCAGCCCGGGGACTAGCGGGGGCCACCTCTGGGAGCAGTACTTC.